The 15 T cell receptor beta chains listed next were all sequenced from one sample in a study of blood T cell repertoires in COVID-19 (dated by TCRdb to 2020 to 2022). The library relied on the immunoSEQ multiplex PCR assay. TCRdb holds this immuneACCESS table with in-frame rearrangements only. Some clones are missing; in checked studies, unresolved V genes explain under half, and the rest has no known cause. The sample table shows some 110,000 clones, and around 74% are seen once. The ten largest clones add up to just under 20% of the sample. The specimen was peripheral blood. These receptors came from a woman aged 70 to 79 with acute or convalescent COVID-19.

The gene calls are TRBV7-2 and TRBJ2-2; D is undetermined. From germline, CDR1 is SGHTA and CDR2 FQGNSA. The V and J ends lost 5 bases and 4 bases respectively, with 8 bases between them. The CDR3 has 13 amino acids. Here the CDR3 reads CASSRRSTGELFF. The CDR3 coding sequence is TGTGCCAGCAGCAGGCGGAGCACCGGGGAGCTGTTTTTT.

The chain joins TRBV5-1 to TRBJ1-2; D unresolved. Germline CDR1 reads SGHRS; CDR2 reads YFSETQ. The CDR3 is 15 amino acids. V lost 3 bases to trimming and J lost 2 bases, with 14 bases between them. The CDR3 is CASSYSGRENYGYTF. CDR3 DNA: TGCGCCAGCAGCTACTCAGGACGGGAGAACTATGGCTACACCTTC.

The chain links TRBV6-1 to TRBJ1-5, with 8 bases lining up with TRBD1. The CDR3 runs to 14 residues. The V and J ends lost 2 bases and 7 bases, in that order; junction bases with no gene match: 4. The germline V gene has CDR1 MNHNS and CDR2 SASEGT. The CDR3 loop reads CASSEYDRGQPQHF. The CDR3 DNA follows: TGTGCCAGCAGTGAATACGACAGGGGCCAGCCCCAGCATTTT.

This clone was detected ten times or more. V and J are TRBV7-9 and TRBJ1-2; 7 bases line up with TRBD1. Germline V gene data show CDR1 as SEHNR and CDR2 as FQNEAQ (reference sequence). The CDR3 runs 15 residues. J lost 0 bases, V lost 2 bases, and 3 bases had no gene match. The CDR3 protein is CASSLPGQANYGYTF. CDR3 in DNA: TGTGCCAGCAGCTTACCCGGACAGGCTAACTATGGCTACACCTTC.

CDR3: CASTSKTGVEQFF. The CDR3 bases are TGTGCCAGCACGAGTAAGACAGGGGTTGAGCAGTTCTTC. The genes are TRBV11-2 and TRBJ2-1; 8 bases are a match to TRBD1. Germline values: CDR1 SGHAT, CDR2 FQNNGV. The CDR3 is 13 amino acids. Trimming at V came to 7 bases and at J to 9 bases, leaving 8 bases not matched to a gene.

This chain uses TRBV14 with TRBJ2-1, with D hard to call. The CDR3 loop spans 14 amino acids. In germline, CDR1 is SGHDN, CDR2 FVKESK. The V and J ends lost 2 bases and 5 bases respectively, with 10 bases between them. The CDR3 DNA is TGTGCCAGCAGCCAATCGCGTATTGACAATGAGCAGTTCTTC. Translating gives CASSQSRIDNEQFF.

CDR3 sequence (DNA): TGCGCCAGCAGCTTACAGACTAGCGGGTATTTCACAGATACGCAGTATTTT. As protein: CASSLQTSGYFTDTQYF. The V and J genes are TRBV5-1 and TRBJ2-3; 10 bases are shared with TRBD2. Looked up from germline, CDR1 is SGHRS and CDR2 is YFSETQ. The junction had 8 bases not matched to a gene; V was cut back by 2 bases and J by 2 bases. The CDR3 loop spans 17 amino acids.

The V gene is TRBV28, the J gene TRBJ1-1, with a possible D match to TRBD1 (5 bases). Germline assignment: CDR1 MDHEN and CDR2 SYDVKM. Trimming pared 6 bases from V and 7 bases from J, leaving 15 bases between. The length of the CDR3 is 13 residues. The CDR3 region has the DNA TGTGCCAGCAGCGGGGGAAAGACAGATGAAGCTTTCTTT. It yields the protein CASSGGKTDEAFF.

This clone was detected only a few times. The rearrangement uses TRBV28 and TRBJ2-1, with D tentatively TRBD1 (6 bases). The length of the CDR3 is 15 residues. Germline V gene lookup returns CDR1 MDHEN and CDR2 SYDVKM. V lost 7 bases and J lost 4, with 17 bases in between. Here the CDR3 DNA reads TGTGCCAGCAACCCCGCGGCCAGGGGTTACAATGAGCAGTTCTTC. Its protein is CASNPAARGYNEQFF.

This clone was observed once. This CDR3 is CASSPPRGTHGDTQYF. The DNA for the CDR3 is TGTGCCAGCTCACCACCGCGGGGGACCCACGGAGATACGCAGTATTTT. The genes are TRBV18 and TRBJ2-3, with 7 bases lining up with TRBD2. Unmatched junction bases numbered 8, after V lost 0 bases and J lost 5 bases. This CDR3 contains 16 residues. Per the germline V gene, CDR1 is KGHSH and CDR2 is LQKENI.

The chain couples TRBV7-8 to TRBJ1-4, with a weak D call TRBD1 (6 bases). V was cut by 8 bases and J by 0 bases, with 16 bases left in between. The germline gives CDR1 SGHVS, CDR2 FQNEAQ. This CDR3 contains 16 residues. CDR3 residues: CASGSGRTATNEKLFF. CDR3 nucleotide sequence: TGTGCCAGCGGGAGTGGACGGACAGCAACTAATGAAAAACTGTTTTTT.

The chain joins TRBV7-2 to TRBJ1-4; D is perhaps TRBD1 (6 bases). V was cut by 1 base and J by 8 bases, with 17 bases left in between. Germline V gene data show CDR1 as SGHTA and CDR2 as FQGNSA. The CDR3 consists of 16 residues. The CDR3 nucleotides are TGTGCCAGCAGCTTAGAGTTTTGGGGGGGCAGGGAAAAACTGTTTTTT. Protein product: CASSLEFWGGREKLFF.

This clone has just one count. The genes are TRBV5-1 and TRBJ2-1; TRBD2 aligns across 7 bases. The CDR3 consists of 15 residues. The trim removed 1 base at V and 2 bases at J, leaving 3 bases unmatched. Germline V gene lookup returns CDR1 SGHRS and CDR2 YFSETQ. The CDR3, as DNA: TGCGCCAGCAGCTTGAGCGGGGCGACCTACAATGAGCAGTTCTTC. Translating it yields CASSLSGATYNEQFF.

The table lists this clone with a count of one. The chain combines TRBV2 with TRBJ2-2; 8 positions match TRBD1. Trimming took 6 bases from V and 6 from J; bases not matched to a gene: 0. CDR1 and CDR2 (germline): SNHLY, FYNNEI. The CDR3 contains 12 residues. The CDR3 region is CASRTGAGELFF. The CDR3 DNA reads TGTGCCAGCAGGACAGGGGCCGGGGAGCTGTTTTTT.

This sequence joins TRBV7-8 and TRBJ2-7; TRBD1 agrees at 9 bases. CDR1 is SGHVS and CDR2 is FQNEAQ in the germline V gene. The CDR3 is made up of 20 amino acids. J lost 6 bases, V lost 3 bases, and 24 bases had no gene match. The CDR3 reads CASSFRELGQGSSFRAEQYF. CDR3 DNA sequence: TGTGCCAGCAGCTTCAGAGAATTGGGACAGGGATCTTCTTTTCGCGCCGAGCAGTACTTC.